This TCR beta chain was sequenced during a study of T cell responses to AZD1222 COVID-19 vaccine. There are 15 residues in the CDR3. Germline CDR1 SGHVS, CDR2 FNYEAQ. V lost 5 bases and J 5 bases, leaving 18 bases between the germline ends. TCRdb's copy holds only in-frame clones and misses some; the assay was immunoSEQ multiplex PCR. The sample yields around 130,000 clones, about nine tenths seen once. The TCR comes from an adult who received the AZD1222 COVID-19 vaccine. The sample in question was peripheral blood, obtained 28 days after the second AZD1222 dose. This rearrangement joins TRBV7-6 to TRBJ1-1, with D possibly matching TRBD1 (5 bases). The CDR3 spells CASSAMRGRATEAFF. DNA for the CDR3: TGTGCCAGCAGCGCCATGCGGGGCAGGGCGACTGAAGCTTTCTTT. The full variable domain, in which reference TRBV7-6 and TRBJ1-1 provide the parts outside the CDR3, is GAGVSQSPRYKVTKRGQDVALRCDPISGHVSLYWYRQALGQGPEFLTYFNYEAQQDKSGLPNDRFSAERPEGSISTLTIQRTEQRDSAMYRCASSAMRGRATEAFFGQGTRLTVV.